The 30 T cell receptor beta chains below all came from one sample that was sequenced in a study of CD8+CD57+ T cells in acquired aplastic anemia. Genomic DNA constituted the template upon which TCR beta VDJ and CDR3 profiling was performed. TCRdb re-called the reads through MiXCR, storing one row per CDR3 protein. The sample lists under 200,000 distinct CDR3 sequences; about 45% were seen once. Previously, flow cytometry had revealed CD8+CD57+ cell expansion in the patients chosen for sequencing. The sample taken for sequencing was sorted CD4+, CD8+, or CD8+CD57+ T cells (not recorded which) from PBMCs. The receptors stem from a human donor with aplastic anemia.

This clonotype has more than one count but fewer than ten. The chain recombines TRBV10-2 with TRBJ2-7; possibly TRBD2 for D (5 bases). The CDR3 totals 11 residues. The germline V gene encodes CDR1 WSHSY and CDR2 SAAADI. Here the CDR3 reads CASTAGVERYV. The CDR3 DNA sequence: TGCGCCAGCACTGCGGGTGTGGAGCGGTACGTC.

The V gene is TRBV5-1, the J gene TRBJ2-1, with TRBD2 matching 11 bases. Germline V lookup: CDR1 SGHRS, CDR2 YFSETQ. The trim removed 4 bases at V and 5 bases at J, leaving 11 bases unmatched. The CDR3 contains 17 residues. CDR3 amino acids: CASSPAAGTSGNNEQFF. CDR3 nucleotides: TGCGCCAGCAGCCCCGCTGCCGGGACTAGCGGAAACAATGAGCAGTTCTTC. Filled out from reference TRBV5-1 and TRBJ2-1, the complete variable domain reads KAGVTQTPRYLIKTRGQQVTLSCSPISGHRSVSWYQQTPGQGLQFLFEYFSETQRNKGNFPGRFSGRQFSNSRSEMNVSTLELGDSALYLCASSPAAGTSGNNEQFFGPGTRLTVL.

V usage is TRBV7-2 and J usage is TRBJ2-1; D not resolved. Germline CDR1 reads SGHTA; CDR2 reads FQGNSA. The V and J ends lost 3 bases and 8 bases respectively, with 5 bases between them. The CDR3 spans 11 residues. The CDR3 here is CASSFFYEQFF. In DNA form, the CDR3 reads TGTGCCAGCAGCTTTTTCTATGAGCAGTTCTTC.

Ten or more counts support this clonotype. The chain recombines TRBV20-1 with TRBJ2-1; the match to TRBD2 covers 13 bases. The CDR3 spans 17 residues. After removal of 5 bases from V and 0 bases from J, the junction contained 7 bases not matched to a gene. Germline V gene lookup returns CDR1 DFQATT and CDR2 SNEGSKA (reference sequence). The CDR3 reads CSAGTSGVLSSYNEQFF. Written as DNA, the CDR3 is TGCAGTGCTGGGACTAGCGGGGTTTTGAGCTCCTACAATGAGCAGTTCTTC.

This clonotype was seen at least ten times. The rearrangement uses TRBV5-6 and TRBJ2-7, with 10 bases lining up with TRBD1. The CDR3 is made up of 14 amino acids. Germline CDR1 is SGHDT and CDR2 is YYEEEE. Trimming took 3 bases from V and 2 from J; bases not matched to a gene: 2. CDR3 in amino acids: CASSWGTGAYEQYF. The CDR3 DNA reads as TGTGCCAGCAGCTGGGGGACAGGGGCCTACGAGCAGTACTTC.

The chain employs TRBV2 and TRBJ2-1; 7 bases line up with TRBD2. The V gene end was trimmed by 6 bases and the J gene end by 4 bases; junction bases not matched to a gene: 9. CDR3 length equals 15 residues. Germline V lookup: CDR1 SNHLY, CDR2 FYNNEI. The CDR3 bases are TGTGCCAGCAGCCTCCCGCGGGAGTCGTACAATGAGCAGTTCTTC. Amino acid sequence: CASSLPRESYNEQFF. Full variable domain (missing parts from reference TRBV2 and TRBJ2-1): EPEVTQTPSHQVTQMGQEVILRCVPISNHLYFYWYRQILGQKVEFLVSFYNNEISEKSEIFDDQFSVERPDGSNFTLKIRSTKLEDSAMYFCASSLPRESYNEQFFGPGTRLTVL.

The V gene is TRBV2, the J gene TRBJ2-1; TRBD2 matches at 13 bases. V lost 4 bases, J lost 9 bases, and 6 bases stayed unmatched. CDR1 and CDR2 from the germline V gene are SNHLY and FYNNEI. The CDR3 runs 15 residues. The CDR3 spells CASSAGLAGLTEQFF. CDR3 coding DNA: TGTGCCAGCAGTGCGGGACTAGCGGGGCTTACTGAGCAGTTCTTC.

The J gene is TRBJ1-1, the V gene TRBV6-1, with D perhaps TRBD1 (5 bases). The CDR3 covers 13 residues. V shed 7 bases and J shed 4 bases, with 13 bases lying between them. From germline, CDR1 is MNHNS and CDR2 SASEGT. Here the CDR3 DNA reads TGTGCCAGCACCGTCCGGGGGGGCACTGAAGCTTTCTTT. The encoded protein is CASTVRGGTEAFF.

The chain links TRBV10-1 to TRBJ1-1; D is undetermined. The CDR3 has 14 residues. V shed 4 bases and J shed 1 base, with 10 bases lying between them. Germline V gene data show CDR1 as WNHNN and CDR2 as SYGVQD (reference sequence). CDR3: CASSVDTANTEAFF. The CDR3, as DNA: TGCGCCAGCAGTGTCGACACTGCGAACACTGAAGCTTTCTTT.

The J gene is TRBJ2-1, the V gene TRBV29-1; D is undetermined. Trimming stripped 8 bases from V and 9 bases from J, with 14 bases between. Germline CDR1 is SQVTM and CDR2 is ANQGSEA. The length of the CDR3 is 11 residues. The CDR3 DNA reads TGCAGCTTAGCAAGCTTTGGTGAGCAGTTCTTC. Residues: CSLASFGEQFF.

This clonotype showed up many times. The chain uses TRBV5-4 and TRBJ1-5; D gene uncertain. The CDR3 is made up of 14 amino acids. CDR1 SGHNT and CDR2 YYREEE come from the germline V gene (reference sequence). The V end lost 1 base, the J end lost 3 bases, and 8 bases lay between the germline ends. The CDR3: CASSLYGFNQPQHF. CDR3 bases: TGTGCCAGCAGCTTGTACGGATTCAATCAGCCCCAGCATTTT.

This chain uses TRBV2 with TRBJ1-2; tentatively, D is TRBD1 (6 bases). CDR3 size: 12 residues. V dropped 7 bases and J dropped 3 bases, with 9 bases sitting between them. In germline, CDR1 is SNHLY, CDR2 FYNNEI. For the CDR3, the DNA is TGTGCCAGCACCCCAGGGGACTATGGCTACACCTTC. Translation gives CASTPGDYGYTF.

The sample holds many counts of this clonotype. The chain is built from TRBV20-1 and TRBJ1-2, with D unresolved. The CDR3 extends over 9 amino acids. Trimming removed 3 bases at V and 10 bases at J, with 6 bases between. CDR1 is DFQATT and CDR2 is SNEGSKA in the germline V gene (reference sequence). CDR3 coding DNA: TGCAGTGCTAGTCCCTACTACACCTTC. It translates to CSASPYYTF.

This chain uses TRBV4-1 with TRBJ1-2; D is unresolved. The V and J ends lost 4 bases and 4 bases respectively, with 10 bases between them. This CDR3 has 13 residues. Germline V gene data show CDR1 as MGHRA and CDR2 as YSYEKL. CDR3 nucleotide sequence: TGCGCCAGCAGCCCGTGGCAGTCCTATGGCTACACCTTC. As protein: CASSPWQSYGYTF.

This chain links TRBV2 with TRBJ2-5; 9 bases are a match to TRBD1. V dropped 8 bases and J dropped 5; count of bases not matched to a gene: 9. There are 14 residues in the CDR3. Looked up from germline, CDR1 is SNHLY and CDR2 is FYNNEI. In nucleotides, the CDR3 is TGTGCCAGCGGTACAGGGGGCGGGTTGGAGACCCAGTACTTC. Translating it yields CASGTGGGLETQYF. Filled out from reference TRBV2 and TRBJ2-5, the complete variable domain reads EPEVTQTPSHQVTQMGQEVILRCVPISNHLYFYWYRQILGQKVEFLVSFYNNEISEKSEIFDDQFSVERPDGSNFTLKIRSTKLEDSAMYFCASGTGGGLETQYFGPGTRLLVL.

Concerning this clonotype itself: The junction does not match germline at one end; this may be a read error. This CDR3 reads CASSRDGQNYEQYF. As DNA, the CDR3 is TGTGCCAGCAGTCGGGACGGTCAGAACTACGAGCAGTACTTC. The chain links TRBV24-1 to TRBJ2-7; D possibly matches TRBD1 or TRBD2 (5 bases each). This CDR3 has 14 amino acids. CDR1 is KGHDR, CDR2 SFDVKD, per germline.

Here the CDR3 reads CASSPKDRMNTEAFF. As DNA, the CDR3 is TGTGCCAGCAGCCCCAAAGACAGAATGAACACTGAAGCTTTCTTT. The V and J genes are TRBV7-9 and TRBJ1-1; a possible D gene is TRBD1 (5 bases). The germline gives CDR1 SEHNR, CDR2 FQNEAQ (reference sequence). V lost 5 bases and J 0 bases, leaving 13 bases between the germline ends. The CDR3 has 15 residues.

V usage is TRBV27 and J usage is TRBJ1-1; 7 bases fit TRBD1. Germline-derived CDR1 and CDR2 are MNHEY and SMNVEV (reference sequence). V lost 6 bases to trimming and J lost 4 bases; unmatched junction nucleotides: 8. The CDR3 totals 14 residues. CDR3 sequence: CASRDTGDGTEAFF. The CDR3 DNA sequence: TGTGCCAGCAGGGATACAGGGGACGGCACTGAAGCTTTCTTT.

This clonotype was counted once. The rearrangement joins TRBV19 to TRBJ1-2, with D perhaps matching TRBD1 (6 bases). The CDR3 sequence is 15 residues long. CDR1 is LNHDA, CDR2 SQIVND, per germline (reference sequence). With 3 bases removed from V and 0 bases from J, the gap between germline ends came to 11 bases. CDR3 sequence (DNA): TGTGCCAGTAGTATCCGGACAGAAACTAACTATGGCTACACCTTC. Translating gives CASSIRTETNYGYTF. The full variable domain, its missing parts supplied by reference TRBV19 and TRBJ1-2, is DGGITQSPKYLFRKEGQNVTLSCEQNLNHDAMYWYRQDPGQGLRLIYYSQIVNDFQKGDIAEGYSVSREKKESFPLTVTSAQKNPTAFYLCASSIRTETNYGYTFGSGTRLTVV.

Worth noting for this clonotype: A much larger clone differs from this one at a single base, so this may be a read error. The CDR3 DNA is TGCAGTGCTAGCGGAGAGGACAGGGGCGTATATGGTGGCTACACCTTC. Translating gives CSASGEDRGVYGGYTF. The V gene is TRBV20-1, the J gene TRBJ1-2; 9 bases fit TRBD1. The CDR3 runs 16 residues. The germline CDR1 and CDR2 sequences are DFQATT and SNEGSKA (reference sequence). With 3 bases clipped from V and 7 bases from J, the junction kept 15 bases outside the gene matches.

This clonotype was seen more than once but under ten times. V and J are TRBV7-9 and TRBJ1-1; D is perhaps TRBD1 (6 bases). Germline values: CDR1 SEHNR, CDR2 FQNEAQ (reference sequence). This CDR3 region has 12 residues. Trimming left V 7 bases short and J 3 bases short, with 9 bases between. CDR3 coding DNA: TGTGCCAGCACCAACAGGGACACTGAAGCTTTCTTT. This encodes CASTNRDTEAFF.

This clonotype has ten or more counts. One base away lies a much larger clone, so this may be a sequencing read error. The rearrangement links TRBV7-9 to TRBJ1-2; unclear D gene. The CDR3 sequence is 13 residues long. V was shortened by 4 bases and J by 4 bases, with 10 bases between the two germline ends. Germline V CDR1 and CDR2: SEHNR, FQNEAQ (reference sequence). The CDR3 sequence is CASSSAGSYGYTF. In nucleotides, the CDR3 is TGTGCCAGCAGCTCAGCGGGATCCTATGGCTACACCTTC.

The genes are TRBV10-3 and TRBJ2-7, with D perhaps TRBD2 (5 bases). The CDR3 has 13 residues. V shed 7 bases and J shed 5 bases, with 15 bases lying between them. Per germline, CDR1 ENHRY and CDR2 SYGVKD. CDR3 in DNA: TGTGCCATCAAGGACCGACTGAGGGACGAGCAGTACTTC. This encodes CAIKDRLRDEQYF.

This clonotype was seen only a few times. CDR3 DNA sequence: TGTGCCAGCACCAACCCTGGGACAGGGTTAAGCAATCAGCCCCAGCATTTT. Translating gives CASTNPGTGLSNQPQHF. This chain uses TRBV6-1 with TRBJ1-5, with 9 positions matching TRBD1. The germline gives CDR1 MNHNS, CDR2 SASEGT. The CDR3 sequence is 17 residues long. Trimming at V came to 7 bases and at J to 1 base, leaving 11 bases not matched to a gene.

The chain uses TRBV15 and TRBJ2-5; D gene ambiguous. Germline V gives CDR1 LNHNV, CDR2 YYDKDF (reference sequence). V gave up 0 bases and J gave up 5 bases, with 10 bases separating them. This CDR3 region has 14 residues. The CDR3 coding sequence is TGTGCCACCAGCAGAGACACCGTTCGGGAGACCCAGTACTTC. This encodes CATSRDTVRETQYF.

V gene TRBV29-1 combines with J gene TRBJ1-1; TRBD1 aligns across 12 bases. The J segment lost 2 bases and the V segment lost 8 bases, leaving 6 bases of the junction unmatched. Germline V CDR1 and CDR2: SQVTM, ANQGSEA. This CDR3 is built from 14 residues. The CDR3 reads CSFGTGGGNTEAFF. The CDR3 DNA follows: TGCAGCTTCGGGACAGGGGGCGGAAACACTGAAGCTTTCTTT.

This clonotype was counted ten times or more. V usage is TRBV4-3 and J usage is TRBJ1-5; TRBD1 might be the D (5 bases). The length of the CDR3 is 16 residues. The V gene's germline CDR1 is LGHNA and CDR2 YSLEER. Trimming removed 0 bases from V and 3 bases from J, with 12 bases in between. CDR3 protein: CASSQEFNRLNQPQHF. The DNA for the CDR3 is TGCGCCAGCAGCCAAGAGTTCAACAGGCTCAATCAGCCCCAGCATTTT.

There are a few counts of this clonotype. The V gene is TRBV20-1, the J gene TRBJ1-5; TRBD1 matches 8 bases. CDR1 is DFQATT and CDR2 is SNEGSKA in the germline V gene (reference sequence). CDR3 length: 12 amino acids. Trimming removed 6 bases from V and 4 bases from J; junction bases left unmatched: 2. In DNA form, the CDR3 reads TGCAGTGCCCGGACAGGGAATCAGCCCCAGCATTTT. Amino acids: CSARTGNQPQHF.

The chain employs TRBV4-1 and TRBJ1-5; D possibly corresponds to TRBD1 (5 bases). From germline, CDR1 is MGHRA and CDR2 YSYEKL. CDR3 length: 19 residues. The V gene lost 3 bases and the J gene lost 1 base, with 22 bases spanning the gap. The CDR3 nucleotides read TGCGCCAGCAGCCACTTAGGGCAGGGATCCCCCCTAAGCAATCAGCCCCAGCATTTT. It is translated as CASSHLGQGSPLSNQPQHF.

About this clonotype itself: This sequence may be a read error, since a much larger clone differs from it by one base. The rearrangement links TRBV24-1 to TRBJ2-5, with TRBD1 as a possible D gene (5 bases). The CDR3 contains 15 residues. Germline loops: CDR1 KGHDR, CDR2 SFDVKD. The CDR3 loop is CAISLSPTAQETQYF. CDR3 DNA: TGTGCCATCAGTTTATCGCCGACAGCCCAAGAGACCCAGTACTTC.